The 22 T cell receptor beta chains presented below share a single source sample, sequenced in a study of blood T cell repertoires in COVID-19. Sequencing was performed with immunoSEQ multiplex PCR; in TCRdb, only in-frame clones are kept and a portion is missing. There are approximately 470,000 clones in the sample; 87% occur only once, and around 0.7% lies in the top ten. Sequencing used PBMCs or T cells enriched from blood (not recorded which). The origin of the receptors is a woman aged 18-30 years who had recovered from COVID-19.

The chain joins TRBV27 to TRBJ1-1; D is perhaps TRBD1 (5 bases). There are 14 residues in the CDR3. With 4 bases removed from V and 0 bases from J, the gap between germline ends came to 9 bases. Germline V gene data show CDR1 as MNHEY and CDR2 as SMNVEV (reference sequence). In DNA, the CDR3 is TGTGCCAGCAGTTCGGAGGGGCTGAACACTGAAGCTTTCTTT. This translates into CASSSEGLNTEAFF.

The chain combines TRBV27 with TRBJ2-6; D remains unclear. Looked up from germline, CDR1 is MNHEY and CDR2 is SMNVEV (reference sequence). Trimming pared 6 bases from V and 0 bases from J, leaving 3 bases between. CDR3 length: 13 residues. The DNA for the CDR3 is TGTGCCAGCAGCAGCTCTGGGGCCAACGTCCTGACTTTC. Protein sequence: CASSSSGANVLTF.

The V and J genes are TRBV27 and TRBJ1-2; maybe TRBD1 (6 bases). V was shortened by 6 bases and J by 0 bases, with 14 bases between the two germline ends. CDR1 and CDR2 (germline): MNHEY, SMNVEV (reference sequence). The CDR3 length is 15 residues. In DNA form, the CDR3 reads TGTGCCAGCAGCAGAAACAGGGCCTCTAACTATGGCTACACCTTC. As protein: CASSRNRASNYGYTF.

The chain carries TRBV7-2 and TRBJ2-7; D possibly corresponds to TRBD1 (6 bases). The V gene's germline CDR1 is SGHTA and CDR2 FQGNSA. The CDR3 extends over 14 amino acids. Trimming stripped 4 bases from V and 2 bases from J, with 12 bases between. DNA of the CDR3: TGTGCCAGCAGCTACTCAGGGGCAACCTACGAGCAGTACTTC. It codes for CASSYSGATYEQYF.

This rearrangement joins TRBV3-1 (or the pseudogene TRBV3-2) to TRBJ1-2, with D uncertain. CDR1 is LGHDT, CDR2 YNNKEL, per germline (reference sequence). Trimming left V 1 base short and J 6 bases short, with 12 bases between. The CDR3 totals 14 residues. The CDR3 protein is CASSQVYLTNGYTF. The CDR3 DNA follows: TGTGCCAGCAGCCAAGTCTACCTGACAAATGGCTACACCTTC.

The genes are TRBV5-8 and TRBJ1-5; D is unresolved. Germline-derived CDR1 and CDR2 are SGHTS and YDEGEE. CDR3 length equals 13 residues. Trimming took off 4 bases at V and 4 bases at J, with 9 bases between the two ends. For the CDR3, the DNA is TGTGCCAGCAGCGGGGAGTTTAATCAGCCCCAGCATTTT. As protein: CASSGEFNQPQHF.

This rearrangement joins TRBV5-1 to TRBJ1-2; 7 bases map to TRBD1. The CDR3 extends over 13 amino acids. Germline V gene data show CDR1 as SGHRS and CDR2 as YFSETQ. Trimming took 5 bases from V and 6 from J; bases not matched to a gene: 7. The CDR3: CASREGAGHGYTF. The CDR3 DNA sequence: TGCGCCAGCAGGGAGGGGGCGGGCCATGGCTACACCTTC.

This clone was seen a handful of times. The CDR3 DNA is TGTGCCAGCTCACCGGCCGGTGGTGCGGACTACGAGCAGTACTTC. Translated, it gives CASSPAGGADYEQYF. The chain joins TRBV18 to TRBJ2-7; no firm D call. CDR3 length: 15 amino acids. In germline, CDR1 is KGHSH, CDR2 LQKENI. Trimming removed 3 bases from V and 3 bases from J, with 15 bases in between.

This CDR3 is CASSQAVIYGEQFF. Here the CDR3 DNA reads TGTGCCAGCAGCCAAGCCGTAATTTACGGTGAGCAGTTCTTC. This sequence joins TRBV3-1 (or the pseudogene TRBV3-2) and TRBJ2-1; D ambiguous. Trimming took off 1 base at V and 9 bases at J, with 13 bases between the two ends. The CDR3 sequence is 14 residues long. Germline-derived CDR1 and CDR2 are LGHDT and YNNKEL (reference sequence).

This chain links TRBV10-3 with TRBJ1-1; D is possibly TRBD1 (6 bases). Germline V gene lookup returns CDR1 ENHRY and CDR2 SYGVKD. The V end lost 2 bases, the J end lost 5 bases, and 15 bases lay between the germline ends. CDR3 length: 15 amino acids. Here the CDR3 reads CAISEDGGGGTEAFF. In DNA form, the CDR3 reads TGTGCCATCAGTGAGGATGGGGGCGGCGGGACTGAAGCTTTCTTT.

The chain uses TRBV7-9 and TRBJ1-5; D ambiguous. The ends were cut back, 2 bases at V and 5 bases at J, with 7 bases in the middle. The germline CDR1 and CDR2 sequences are SEHNR and FQNEAQ (reference sequence). The CDR3 totals 13 residues. The CDR3 protein is CASSLMADQPQHF. Here the CDR3 DNA reads TGTGCCAGCAGCTTAATGGCCGATCAGCCCCAGCATTTT.

The chain has TRBV9 and TRBJ2-1; D is possibly TRBD2 (6 bases). V was trimmed by 4 bases and J by 10 bases, leaving 18 bases between them. CDR3 length: 14 amino acids. Germline V gene sequence: CDR1 SGDLS, CDR2 YYNGEE. The CDR3 here is CASSPLNGRWEQFF. The CDR3 coding sequence is TGTGCCAGCAGCCCCCTAAATGGGAGGTGGGAGCAGTTCTTC.

This chain uses TRBV5-1 with TRBJ1-2; D might be TRBD1 (5 bases). The CDR3 totals 15 residues. In germline, CDR1 is SGHRS, CDR2 YFSETQ. V was trimmed by 1 base and J by 3 bases, leaving 13 bases between them. The CDR3 is CASSLLGQRDYGYTF. The CDR3 DNA reads as TGCGCCAGCAGCTTGCTCGGACAACGTGACTATGGCTACACCTTC.

In this sample, this clone turned up a few times. The chain carries TRBV2 and TRBJ1-1, with a weak D call TRBD1 (5 bases). The CDR3 extends over 14 amino acids. V shed 0 bases and J shed 2 bases, with 7 bases lying between them. Per germline, CDR1 SNHLY and CDR2 FYNNEI. The CDR3 region has the DNA TGTGCCAGCAGTGAAGCCAGGGCCAACACTGAAGCTTTCTTT. It translates to CASSEARANTEAFF.

There are a few counts of this clone. V is TRBV3-1 (or the pseudogene TRBV3-2) and J is TRBJ2-1, with D perhaps TRBD2 (5 bases). Trimming stripped 0 bases from V and 10 bases from J, with 10 bases between. The CDR3 extends over 13 amino acids. Germline V gene sequence: CDR1 LGHDT, CDR2 YNNKEL (reference sequence). The CDR3 region has the DNA TGTGCCAGCAGCCAAGATCGTCTAGCCGAGCAGTTCTTC. Translated: CASSQDRLAEQFF.

This rearrangement joins TRBV10-2 to TRBJ1-5; D unresolved. Trimming stripped 1 base from V and 4 bases from J, with 11 bases between. Germline V CDR1 and CDR2: WSHSY, SAAADI. The CDR3 loop spans 15 amino acids. Written as DNA, the CDR3 is TGCGCCAGCAGTGAGTTATGGGCGGGAAATCAGCCCCAGCATTTT. It encodes CASSELWAGNQPQHF.

The gene calls are TRBV2 and TRBJ2-2; no clear D gene. V was pared by 7 bases and J by 1 base, with 10 bases between. The CDR3 loop spans 14 amino acids. CDR1 is SNHLY and CDR2 is FYNNEI in the germline V gene. CDR3 coding DNA: TGTGCCAGCACCCTTCTCGGGAACACCGGGGAGCTGTTTTTT. This translates into CASTLLGNTGELFF.

Comments on this clone: Other nucleotide sequences from this sample produce the same CDR3. The rearrangement links TRBV7-9 to TRBJ1-1; the D gene is possibly TRBD1 (5 bases). This CDR3 region has 13 residues. Trimming took 4 bases from V and 1 from J, leaving 7 bases between them. Germline lookup yields CDR1 SEHNR and CDR2 FQNEAQ (reference sequence). CDR3 nucleotides: TGTGCCAGCAGCTCAAGGGGGAACACTGAAGCTTTCTTT. Translation: CASSSRGNTEAFF.

The V call is TRBV2, the J call TRBJ2-3, with D tentatively TRBD1 (5 bases). Germline V gene lookup returns CDR1 SNHLY and CDR2 FYNNEI. Trimming stripped 1 base from V and 6 bases from J, with 5 bases between. This CDR3 region has 12 residues. The CDR3 sequence: CASSEGGDTQYF. The CDR3 DNA is TGTGCCAGCAGTGAAGGGGGCGATACGCAGTATTTT.

The gene calls are TRBV6-5 and TRBJ2-7; D unclear. This CDR3 has 15 amino acids. CDR1 and CDR2 from the germline V gene are MNHEY and SVGAGI. V lost 3 bases to trimming and J lost 0 bases, with 12 bases between them. The CDR3 coding sequence is TGTGCCAGCAGTTATTTTGCGGCAAGCTCCTACGAGCAGTACTTC. Translation: CASSYFAASSYEQYF.

The V call is TRBV7-3, the J call TRBJ1-5, with unresolved D. Germline V gene sequence: CDR1 SGHTA, CDR2 FQGTGA. This CDR3 region has 16 residues. The V and J ends lost 3 bases and 4 bases respectively, with 16 bases between them. CDR3 sequence (DNA): TGTGCCAGCAGCTTGGTTGGGCAGAATTGTAATCAGCCCCAGCATTTT. Amino acids: CASSLVGQNCNQPQHF.

The chain employs TRBV2 and TRBJ1-2; D is perhaps TRBD1 (6 bases). CDR1 SNHLY and CDR2 FYNNEI come from the germline V gene. The V end lost 2 bases, the J end lost 8 bases, and 18 bases lay between the germline ends. The CDR3 length is 15 residues. Here the CDR3 DNA reads TGTGCCAGCAGTGAACTCCGGGGGGACACCAGCGGCTACACCTTC. Its translation: CASSELRGDTSGYTF.